This T cell receptor beta chain was found in a study of OX40 agonist ivuxolimab in advanced cancers. Data came from immunoSEQ multiplex PCR; TCRdb stores just in-frame clones and leaves some out. The table includes some 96,000 clones, around nine tenths detected once. Whole-study results and caveats: Relative to CD4+, CD8+ T cells held more expanded clones on average.

In the case of this clone: Its antigen is still unknown.

CDR3 length: 14 residues. Trimming took 4 bases from V and 7 from J; bases not matched to a gene: 7. Germline values: CDR1 SGHRS, CDR2 YFSETQ. The sequence was collected from an adult with an advanced solid tumor such as melanoma, head and neck, liver or kidney cancer. This chain uses TRBV5-1 with TRBJ1-4; 7 bases fit TRBD1. The material sequenced was CD4+ or CD8+ T cells sorted from blood, taken in a trial of the OX40 agonist ivuxolimab. CDR3 in amino acids: CASSPGTAFEKLFF. CDR3 sequence (DNA): TGCGCCAGCAGCCCCGGGACAGCCTTTGAAAAACTGTTTTTT.